This entry lists 20 T cell receptor beta chains sequenced from one sample in a study of identical twins. TCRdb re-called the 5' RACE reads with MiXCR, one entry per CDR3 protein. Among about 250,000 distinct CDR3 sequences listed, approximately 6.8% were seen once. The sample was also linked to a second study, of yellow fever vaccine responses in identical twins.

Material: CD8+ T cells sorted from blood. These receptor sequences come from a young woman in good health.

This clonotype was observed at least ten times. The rearrangement links TRBV5-5 to TRBJ2-5, with D perhaps assigned TRBD1 or TRBD2 (5 bases each). The CDR3 consists of 15 residues. V dropped 3 bases and J dropped 0 bases, with 12 bases sitting between them. Germline CDR1 and CDR2: SGHKS and YYEKEE (reference sequence). CDR3 residues: CASSSGPRYQETQYF. For the CDR3, the DNA is TGTGCCAGCAGCTCGGGACCCCGGTACCAAGAGACCCAGTACTTC.

This clonotype has only a few counts. V usage is TRBV7-9 and J usage is TRBJ2-1, with TRBD1 as a possible D gene (5 bases). The CDR3 contains 13 residues. Germline CDR1 and CDR2: SEHNR and FQNEAQ (reference sequence). V was trimmed by 2 bases and J by 13 bases, leaving 15 bases between them. The CDR3 reads CASSLRQNLVQFF. Here the CDR3 DNA reads TGTGCCAGCAGCTTAAGACAGAACCTAGTACAGTTCTTC. Combining the CDR3 with reference TRBV7-9 and TRBJ2-1 gives the whole variable domain DTGVSQNPRHKITKRGQNVTFRCDPISEHNRLYWYRQTLGQGPEFLTYFQNEAQLEKSRLLSDRFSAERPKGSFSTLEIQRTEQGDSAMYLCASSLRQNLVQFFGPGTRLTVL.

In its sample, this clonotype was seen many times. At one boundary the junction diverges from the germline segment, which might be a read error. CDR3 DNA sequence: TGTGCCAGCAGTTTAGCGGGGGACTTT. It translates to CASSLAGDF. The chain carries TRBV12-3 or TRBV12-4 and TRBJ1-5; perhaps TRBD1 as D (5 bases). The CDR3 is made up of 9 amino acids.

This clonotype occurred many times. The chain links TRBV9 to TRBJ2-3; TRBD2 matches 9 bases. CDR1 and CDR2 from the germline V gene are SGDLS and YYNGEE. The ends lost 4 bases at V and 4 bases at J; junction bases unmatched: 16. CDR3 length: 18 residues. The CDR3 bases are TGTGCCAGCAGCCCAAACGCGGGGGGGGCGATTTCTGCAGATACGCAGTATTTT. As protein: CASSPNAGGAISADTQYF.

The chain joins TRBV20-1 to TRBJ2-4; unclear D gene. The ends were cut back, 3 bases at V and 8 bases at J, with 14 bases in the middle. This CDR3 is 13 amino acids long. Germline CDR1 reads DFQATT; CDR2 reads SNEGSKA (reference sequence). CDR3 DNA: TGCAGTGCTAGCTCACAGCAAAGGGACATTCAGTACTTC. Protein: CSASSQQRDIQYF.

A few counts support this clonotype. The chain uses TRBV7-3 and TRBJ2-7, with no clear D. Germline V gene sequence: CDR1 SGHTA, CDR2 FQGTGA. The CDR3 spans 13 residues. The V and J ends lost 6 bases and 6 bases respectively, with 15 bases between them. The CDR3 spells CASRDNVEPEQYF. CDR3 nucleotides: TGTGCCAGCAGAGATAATGTCGAGCCCGAGCAGTACTTC.

This clonotype came up many times. The genes are TRBV10-3 and TRBJ2-7, with 8 bases identical to TRBD1. The CDR3 contains 13 residues. V shed 7 bases, J shed 1 base, and the junction held 3 bases outside the gene matches. The germline V gene has CDR1 ENHRY and CDR2 SYGVKD. In DNA, the CDR3 is TGTGCCATCAACAGGGGGGATTCCTACGAGCAGTACTTC. It specifies CAINRGDSYEQYF.

For this clonotype: A read error may account for a junction end that differs from germline. The V call is TRBV7-9, the J call TRBJ1-5; D uncertain. This CDR3 has 15 residues. CDR1 and CDR2 from the germline V gene are SEHNR and FQNEAQ (reference sequence). The CDR3 nucleotides read TGTTCCAGCATCTTAGAAGGAAACCTCAATCAGCCCCAGCATTTT. This encodes CSSILEGNLNQPQHF. Variable domain in full (rest from reference TRBV7-9 and TRBJ1-5): DTGVSQNPRHKITKRGQNVTFRCDPISEHNRLYWYRQTLGQGPEFLTYFQNEAQLEKSRLLSDRFSAERPKGSFSTLEIQRTEQGDSAMYLCSSILEGNLNQPQHFGDGTRLSIL.

This clonotype has a count of ten or more. The V and J genes are TRBV27 and TRBJ1-6; 9 positions agree with TRBD1. Germline assignment: CDR1 MNHEY and CDR2 SMNVEV (reference sequence). Trimming cost V 3 bases and J 3 bases; bases outside gene matches: 6. The CDR3 is 17 amino acids. CDR3 amino acids: CASSFRTGVFYNSPLHF. CDR3 coding DNA: TGTGCCAGCAGTTTTCGGACAGGGGTTTTCTATAATTCACCCCTCCACTTT.

J is TRBJ2-3 and V is TRBV2; maybe TRBD2 (5 bases). V lost 3 bases, J lost 6 bases, and 19 bases lay in between. The CDR3 length is 16 residues. Germline V lookup: CDR1 SNHLY, CDR2 FYNNEI. The CDR3 sequence: CASSDQDPGITDTQYF. CDR3 sequence (DNA): TGTGCCAGCAGTGATCAGGACCCGGGGATTACGGATACGCAGTATTTT. Combining the CDR3 with reference TRBV2 and TRBJ2-3 gives the whole variable domain EPEVTQTPSHQVTQMGQEVILRCVPISNHLYFYWYRQILGQKVEFLVSFYNNEISEKSEIFDDQFSVERPDGSNFTLKIRSTKLEDSAMYFCASSDQDPGITDTQYFGPGTRLTVL.

The CDR3 region has the DNA TGTGCCAGCAGCCAACAGGGCCGCGAGCAGTACGTC. This translates into CASSQQGREQYV. This chain uses TRBV7-9 with TRBJ2-7; a possible D gene is TRBD1 (6 bases). Germline V lookup: CDR1 SEHNR, CDR2 FQNEAQ (reference sequence). The CDR3 is 12 residues long. V was trimmed by 5 bases and J by 6 bases, leaving 11 bases between them.

This clonotype appeared a few times. J is TRBJ2-1 and V is TRBV27, with unresolved D. CDR3 length equals 11 residues. Germline assignment: CDR1 MNHEY and CDR2 SMNVEV (reference sequence). Trimming left V 8 bases short and J 15 bases short, with 17 bases between. As DNA, the CDR3 is TGTGCCAGCCTCGACGCGAAAGGATCGTTCTTC. As protein: CASLDAKGSFF.

This clonotype was counted ten times or more. The chain uses TRBV29-1 and TRBJ2-1; D call uncertain. The V gene's germline CDR1 is SQVTM and CDR2 ANQGSEA. V lost 1 base to trimming and J lost 4 bases, with 17 bases between them. CDR3 size: 16 residues. CDR3 nucleotides: TGCAGCGTTGAAGGGCTTTACAACACCGCATACAATGAGCAGTTCTTC. This encodes CSVEGLYNTAYNEQFF.

This clonotype was counted at least ten times. V gene TRBV24-1 combines with J gene TRBJ1-1; D gene ambiguous. The germline CDR1 and CDR2 sequences are KGHDR and SFDVKD. The germline V and J ends were trimmed by 9 bases and 4 bases, with 14 bases remaining between them. The CDR3 consists of 13 residues. The CDR3, as DNA: TGTGCCACCGTTCCCAATTGGGGCACTGAAGCTTTCTTT. Amino acid sequence: CATVPNWGTEAFF.

This clonotype was seen repeatedly, ten times or more. The genes are TRBV12-3 or TRBV12-4 and TRBJ2-3; 11 bases fit TRBD2. There are 15 residues in the CDR3. V dropped 2 bases and J dropped 5; count of bases not matched to a gene: 3. The CDR3 loop is CASSLPGLAGDTQYF. The CDR3 region has the DNA TGTGCCAGCAGTTTACCTGGACTAGCGGGAGATACGCAGTATTTT.

The CDR3 sequence: CASDLPLKNEQFF. CDR3 sequence (DNA): TGTGCCAGCGACCTTCCCCTTAAGAATGAGCAGTTCTTC. This chain uses TRBV7-2 with TRBJ2-1; D unresolved. The CDR3 has 13 residues. Trimming stripped 8 bases from V and 7 bases from J, with 15 bases between. Germline V lookup: CDR1 SGHTA, CDR2 FQGNSA.

This clonotype was seen repeatedly, ten times or more. The J gene is TRBJ2-3, the V gene TRBV28; unclear D gene. Germline lookup yields CDR1 MDHEN and CDR2 SYDVKM. Trimming pared 8 bases from V and 2 bases from J, leaving 14 bases between. CDR3 length: 14 amino acids. In DNA, the CDR3 is TGTGCCAGCGAACCAGGCAGCTTCACAGATACGCAGTATTTT. Amino acids: CASEPGSFTDTQYF.

The V call is TRBV28, the J call TRBJ2-3, with D uncertain. CDR3 length equals 14 residues. Trimming pared 4 bases from V and 1 base from J, leaving 9 bases between. Germline CDR1 MDHEN, CDR2 SYDVKM. The chain's CDR3 is CASSSTPRTDTQYF. CDR3 nucleotides: TGTGCCAGCAGTTCCACCCCTCGCACAGATACGCAGTATTTT.

The chain employs TRBV4-1 and TRBJ2-1; 13 positions agree with TRBD2. V lost 0 bases to trimming and J lost 7 bases; unmatched junction nucleotides: 6. CDR1 is MGHRA, CDR2 YSYEKL, per germline. This CDR3 is built from 17 residues. The CDR3 loop reads CASSQEGTSGVWNEQFF. The DNA for the CDR3 is TGCGCCAGCAGCCAAGAGGGGACTAGCGGGGTCTGGAATGAGCAGTTCTTC.

The chain recombines TRBV20-1 with TRBJ1-2; tentative D call: TRBD1 (5 bases). Trimming pared 0 bases from V and 4 bases from J, leaving 21 bases between. Per the germline V gene, CDR1 is DFQATT and CDR2 is SNEGSKA (reference sequence). CDR3 length: 17 residues. CDR3 region: CSARDEVGDLGLYGYTF. CDR3 coding DNA: TGCAGTGCTAGAGATGAGGTGGGGGACTTGGGCCTCTATGGCTACACCTTC.